This T cell receptor (beta chain) was observed in a study of T cell responses to AZD1222 COVID-19 vaccine. Overall study: Second-dose intervals near 4 or 12 weeks were combined. Study-wide points: CD4 TCRs linked to vaccination spanned spike, dominating at 160-218 and 743-854. The donors showed a predominance of white British ancestry and of females, with possible underestimation of clonal diversity. Reportedly, nearly half the spike-specific TCRs target unmutated variant regions.

Clones were read by immunoSEQ multiplex PCR, and TCRdb kept only the in-frame ones, dropping some. The sample has some 90,000 clones; over 70% are singletons. About this clone: Its antigen is not known.

The germline gives CDR1 SGDLS, CDR2 YYNGEE. V was pared by 0 bases and J by 6 bases, with 9 bases of the junction left unmatched. CDR3 size: 18 residues. The specimen was peripheral blood, collected on day 0 of AZD1222 vaccination. The chain combines TRBV9 with TRBJ2-2, with TRBD2 identical over 12 bases. The sequence came from an adult in good health. The CDR3 DNA is TGTGCCAGCAGCGTAGCCCCTAGCGGGAGGGCCGTCGCCGGGGAGCTGTTTTTT. Its translation: CASSVAPSGRAVAGELFF.